This T cell receptor (beta chain) was sequenced during a study of cytomegalovirus exposure and HLA in healthy donors. Across the study: In a previous analysis, 117 million unique TCR beta sequences were found from some 200 million T cells.

This clone is a singleton in its sample. No antigen is known for it. Whole-study results and caveats: Prior analysis indicated that the majority of TCR beta V segments exhibited productivity approximately 87% or approximately 30% of the time.

The PCR made use of 60 Vbeta and 13 Jbeta primers. Assay used: immunoSEQ multiplex PCR; TCRdb lists only in-frame clones, some missing. This table has 150,000 to 200,000 clones, 84% appearing once. This CDR3 has 14 residues. Trimming removed 6 bases from V and 7 bases from J; junction bases left unmatched: 7. Germline V gene sequence: CDR1 MDHEN, CDR2 SYDVKM. The sequence was collected from a girl between 10 and 17 years old in good health and CMV-seropositive. Sequencing was done on a sample of PBMCs. V and J are TRBV28 and TRBJ2-4; 9 nucleotides match TRBD2. The chain's CDR3 is CASSLSGTSNIQYF. The CDR3 DNA reads TGTGCCAGCAGCCTGTCGGGGACTAGCAACATTCAGTACTTC.